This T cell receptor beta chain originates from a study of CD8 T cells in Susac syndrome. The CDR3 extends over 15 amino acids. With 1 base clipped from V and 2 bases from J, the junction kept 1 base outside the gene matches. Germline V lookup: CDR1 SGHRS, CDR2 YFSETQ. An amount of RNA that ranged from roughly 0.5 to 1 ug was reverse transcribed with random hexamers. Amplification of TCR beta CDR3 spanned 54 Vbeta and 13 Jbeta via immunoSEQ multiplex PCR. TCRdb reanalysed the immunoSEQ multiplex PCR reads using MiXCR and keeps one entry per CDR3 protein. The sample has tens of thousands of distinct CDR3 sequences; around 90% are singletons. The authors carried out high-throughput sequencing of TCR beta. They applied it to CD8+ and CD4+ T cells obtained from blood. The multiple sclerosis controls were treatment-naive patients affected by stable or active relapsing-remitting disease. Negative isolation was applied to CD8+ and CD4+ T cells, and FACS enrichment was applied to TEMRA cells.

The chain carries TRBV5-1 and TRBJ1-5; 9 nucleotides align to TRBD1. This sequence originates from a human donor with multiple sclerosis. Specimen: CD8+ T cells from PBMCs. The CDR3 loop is CASSLTGGGNQPQHF. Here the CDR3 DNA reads TGCGCCAGCAGCTTGACAGGGGGCGGCAATCAGCCCCAGCATTTT.